Listed below are T cell receptor beta chains from one sample, sequenced in a study of blood T cell repertoires in COVID-19. Profiling relied on immunoSEQ multiplex PCR, and the TCRdb table lists in-frame clones only, not all of them. The sample includes roughly 230,000 clones, 81% of them seen just once. The specimen sequenced was peripheral blood. Receptors originate from a woman over 75 with acute or convalescent COVID-19. Both conserved end residues are part of each CDR3. The D gene is left open where the match is weak. The size entry is marked missing in some rows and otherwise reads once, few, many or a size class.

clone_size,j_call,v_call,d_call,cdr3_nt,cdr3_aa
-,TRBJ2-1,TRBV4-1,TRBD2,TGCGCCAGCAGCCACGACATTAGCGGGGGTTTCTACAATGAGCAGTTCTTC,CASSHDISGGFYNEQFF
-,TRBJ1-5,TRBV10-3,TRBD1,TGTGCCATCAGCAAGGACAGGGGGCCTCAGCCCCAGCATTTT,CAISKDRGPQPQHF
-,TRBJ1-5,TRBV19,TRBD1,TGTGCCAGTAGAACCCCAGGGACAGGGGGCAATCAGCCCCAGCATTTT,CASRTPGTGGNQPQHF
few,TRBJ2-2,TRBV6-5,-,TGTGCCAGCAGGGACAGTCCCACCGGGGAGCTGTTTTTT,CASRDSPTGELFF
-,TRBJ1-1,TRBV9,-,TGTGCCAGCAGCGTAGCAGGGGAAGTCACTGAAGCTTTCTTT,CASSVAGEVTEAFF
-,TRBJ2-5,TRBV19,-,TGTGCCAGTAGTATGAGGCTCCTCTCCAGTGGAGAGACCCAGTACTTC,CASSMRLLSSGETQYF
few,TRBJ2-5,TRBV5-1,-,TGCGCCAGCTTCTGGCAGGAGGGTGGAGAGACCCAGTACTTC,CASFWQEGGETQYF
-,TRBJ2-1,TRBV4-2,TRBD1,TGTGCCAGCAGCCAAGAGACAGGGAGCAATGAGCAGTTCTTC,CASSQETGSNEQFF
-,TRBJ2-7,TRBV5-1,TRBD2,TGCGCCAGCAGCTTGGCAGGACTAGCGGGGGGATCATCCTACGAGCAGTACTTC,CASSLAGLAGGSSYEQYF
once,TRBJ1-6,TRBV29-1,TRBD1,TGCAGCGTGAGAACAGGGGGTTTGTCACCCCTCCACTTT,CSVRTGGLSPLHF
-,TRBJ2-1,TRBV6-5,-,TGTGCCAGCAGCCAACAAGCAGGGCATGAGCAGTTCTTC,CASSQQAGHEQFF
-,TRBJ2-1,TRBV29-1,TRBD2,TGCAGCGTCCCCCCAAGGACTAGTCCCTACAATGAGCAGTTCTTC,CSVPPRTSPYNEQFF
-,TRBJ1-1,TRBV7-2,TRBD1,TGTGCCAGCAGCGGGGGACAGGGAAGTAGATACACTGAAGCTTTCTTT,CASSGGQGSRYTEAFF
once,TRBJ2-7,TRBV6-1,TRBD2,TGTGCCAGCAGTGAACTAGCGGGCCTACGGGGGCAGTACTTC,CASSELAGLRGQYF
-,TRBJ2-3,TRBV5-1,-,TGCGCCAGCAGCTTAGGGGCCCGACCTGACGATACGCAGTATTTT,CASSLGARPDDTQYF
-,TRBJ1-2,TRBV5-1,TRBD1,TGCGCCAGCAGCTTATCCCGACAGGGGGAAGGCGATGGCTACACCTTC,CASSLSRQGEGDGYTF
-,TRBJ2-7,TRBV7-2,-,TGTGCCAGCAGCTTACTGACTAGCTACGAGCAGTACTTC,CASSLLTSYEQYF
-,TRBJ2-7,TRBV25-1,-,TGTGCCAGCAGTGCAAATCATCTGAGCTCCTACGAGCAGTACTTC,CASSANHLSSYEQYF
-,TRBJ1-4,TRBV28,TRBD1,TGTGCCAGCAGTTACCCAACAGGGGCAGCTAATGAAAAACTGTTTTTT,CASSYPTGAANEKLFF
-,TRBJ2-7,TRBV29-1,TRBD2,TGCAGCGTCTCGGGGGGGCTCATCTTCTACGAGCAGTACTTC,CSVSGGLIFYEQYF
-,TRBJ1-6,TRBV18,TRBD1,TGTGCCAGCTCACCGGGACAGTCCAGGCACTCACCCCTCCACTTT,CASSPGQSRHSPLHF
-,TRBJ1-4,TRBV4-1,-,TGCGCCAGCAGCCTAAGGGAGAGGGATGAAAAACTGTTTTTT,CASSLRERDEKLFF
few,TRBJ2-1,TRBV18,TRBD2,TGTGCCAGCTCACCCTTCCCGGGACTAGCGGGAGAAAAAGTAGTAAATGAGCAGTTCTTC,CASSPFPGLAGEKVVNEQFF
-,TRBJ1-5,TRBV10-1,-,TGCGCCAGCAGCAATAGCAATCAGCCCCAGCATTTT,CASSNSNQPQHF
-,TRBJ1-1,TRBV6-7,-,TGTGCCAGCAGTTACCCTGTCAGTAGGAGGAGAACTGAAGCTTTCTTT,CASSYPVSRRRTEAFF
-,TRBJ2-7,TRBV5-1,-,TGCGCCAGCAGCTTGGACGGTAGGAGCTCCTACGAGCAGTACTTC,CASSLDGRSSYEQYF
-,TRBJ1-2,TRBV28,-,TGTGCCAGCAGCCCAGGACAGTTCCATGGCTACACCTTC,CASSPGQFHGYTF
-,TRBJ2-5,TRBV5-1,-,TGCGCCAGCAGCTTGCAGTCGGGAAATCAAGAGACCCAGTACTTC,CASSLQSGNQETQYF
few,TRBJ1-4,TRBV2,TRBD1,TGTGCCAGCAGGACCCGACAGGGAACTAATGAAAAACTGTTTTTT,CASRTRQGTNEKLFF
-,TRBJ1-3,TRBV2,-,TGTGCCAGCAACGGAGGGTCTGGAAACACCATATATTTT,CASNGGSGNTIYF
once,TRBJ2-3,TRBV3-1/TRBV3-2,-,TGTGCCAGCAGCCTGTCGTTAGCGGGCACAGATACGCAGTATTTT,CASSLSLAGTDTQYF
-,TRBJ1-2,TRBV10-3,TRBD1,TGTGCCATCAGTGGGGACAGAAAAGGTGGCTACACCTTC,CAISGDRKGGYTF
-,TRBJ1-3,TRBV7-2,TRBD1,TGTGCCAGCAGCTTGGACAGGACCTCTGGAAACACCATATATTTT,CASSLDRTSGNTIYF
-,TRBJ2-3,TRBV2,TRBD2,TGTGCCAGCAGGCGCCTAGCGGGAGGGGCAGATACGCAGTATTTT,CASRRLAGGADTQYF